The 32 T cell receptor beta chains in this list originate from one sample, sequenced in a study of shared clonotypes between healthy human individuals. Clones were sequenced by immunoSEQ multiplex PCR, and TCRdb holds only the in-frame ones, with some missing. The sample contains 2,100,000 or so clones, around 95% of which appear only once. Specimen: naive CD4+ T cells sorted from blood. Subset described: CD45RA+ positively selected. Receptor source: a man aged 18 to 35 in good health.

The chain is built from TRBV6-5 and TRBJ1-1; possible D gene TRBD1, 5 bases. The CDR3 is 14 residues long. V lost 9 bases and J 3 bases, leaving 17 bases between the germline ends. The germline V gene has CDR1 MNHEY and CDR2 SVGAGI. The CDR3 DNA is TGTGCCAGGATTAACTGGGAGGGGTACACTGAAGCTTTCTTT. It translates to CARINWEGYTEAFF.

V usage is TRBV30 and J usage is TRBJ2-7; TRBD2 agrees at 7 bases. CDR1 GTSNPN and CDR2 SVGIG come from the germline V gene (reference sequence). V was clipped by 4 bases and J by 3 bases; unmatched bases: 12. The CDR3 length is 15 residues. CDR3 nucleotides: TGTGCCTGGAACTCCGGAGCGGGATTTCTCTACGAGCAGTACTTC. This sequence encodes CAWNSGAGFLYEQYF.

The rearrangement uses TRBV5-1 and TRBJ1-3; D is unclear. Trimming took off 4 bases at V and 0 bases at J, with 11 bases between the two ends. The CDR3 extends over 15 amino acids. The V gene's germline CDR1 is SGHRS and CDR2 YFSETQ. Here the CDR3 reads CASSPSASSGNTIYF. In nucleotides, the CDR3 is TGCGCCAGCAGCCCATCCGCGAGCTCTGGAAACACCATATATTTT.

The V and J genes are TRBV6-5 and TRBJ1-4; 9 bases fit TRBD1. The CDR3 is 15 residues long. The V segment lost 8 bases and the J segment 8 bases; nucleotides outside the gene matches: 12. The germline V gene encodes CDR1 MNHEY and CDR2 SVGAGI. CDR3 sequence reads: CASGPGTGSTEKLFF. The CDR3 nucleotides read TGTGCCAGCGGCCCCGGGACAGGGTCTACCGAAAAACTGTTTTTT.

The chain couples TRBV5-1 to TRBJ2-1, with a possible D match to TRBD2 (6 bases). Germline V gives CDR1 SGHRS, CDR2 YFSETQ. Trimming took off 2 bases at V and 0 bases at J, with 15 bases between the two ends. The CDR3 totals 17 residues. CDR3 sequence: CASSFDLAQSSYNEQFF. CDR3 DNA sequence: TGCGCCAGCAGCTTTGACCTAGCGCAGAGCTCCTACAATGAGCAGTTCTTC.

The J gene is TRBJ1-2, the V gene TRBV15; tentatively, D is TRBD1 (6 bases). The germline V gene has CDR1 LNHNV and CDR2 YYDKDF (reference sequence). The V end lost 4 bases, the J end lost 5 bases, and 14 bases lay between the germline ends. The CDR3 length is 14 residues. The CDR3 region is CATSNSRGPYGYTF. In nucleotides, the CDR3 is TGTGCCACCAGCAACAGCAGGGGACCTTATGGCTACACCTTC. Full variable domain (missing parts from reference TRBV15 and TRBJ1-2): DAMVIQNPRYQVTQFGKPVTLSCSQTLNHNVMYWYQQKSSQAPKLLFHYYDKDFNNEADTPDNFQSRRPNTSFCFLDIRSPGLGDTAMYLCATSNSRGPYGYTFGSGTRLTVV.

The chain uses TRBV27 and TRBJ1-4, with 9 bases lining up with TRBD1. The CDR3 sequence is 17 residues long. Per germline, CDR1 MNHEY and CDR2 SMNVEV (reference sequence). The trim removed 8 bases at V and 0 bases at J, leaving 10 bases unmatched. The DNA for the CDR3 is TGTGCCAGCCGTTCCCGGACAGGGGAGGCAACTAATGAAAAACTGTTTTTT. Protein: CASRSRTGEATNEKLFF. Using reference TRBV27 and TRBJ1-4 for the parts outside the CDR3, the full variable domain is EAQVTQNPRYLITVTGKKLTVTCSQNMNHEYMSWYRQDPGLGLRQIYYSMNVEVTDKGDVPEGYKVSRKEKRNFPLILESPSPNQTSLYFCASRSRTGEATNEKLFFGSGTQLSVL.

J is TRBJ2-7 and V is TRBV6-5; D possibly corresponds to TRBD1 (5 bases). V was shortened by 6 bases and J by 1 base, with 10 bases between the two germline ends. Germline values: CDR1 MNHEY, CDR2 SVGAGI. The CDR3 totals 13 residues. The CDR3 nucleotides read TGTGCCAGCAGACTTCAGGGTTCCTACGAGCAGTACTTC. Translation gives CASRLQGSYEQYF.

The CDR3 region has the DNA TGTGCCAGCAGCTTAGTGGACAGCAATCAGCCCCAGCATTTT. As protein: CASSLVDSNQPQHF. This chain joins TRBV7-9 and TRBJ1-5; no reliable D call. This CDR3 contains 14 residues. Looked up from germline, CDR1 is SEHNR and CDR2 is FQNEAQ (reference sequence). Trimming took 1 base from V and 1 from J, leaving 5 bases between them.

The chain recombines TRBV6-1 with TRBJ1-5; D unresolved. This CDR3 is 15 amino acids long. The V and J ends lost 3 bases and 11 bases respectively, with 20 bases between them. CDR1 MNHNS and CDR2 SASEGT come from the germline V gene. CDR3 region: CASSEEDGLLMAQHF. For the CDR3, the DNA is TGTGCCAGCAGTGAGGAGGACGGACTGTTAATGGCCCAGCATTTT.

The CDR3 DNA sequence: TGTGCCAGTAGTATTAGCCCCCCGGGACAGTCTAATGAAAAACTGTTTTTT. Translating gives CASSISPPGQSNEKLFF. The V and J genes are TRBV19 and TRBJ1-4; TRBD1 matches 7 bases. Germline CDR1 is LNHDA and CDR2 is SQIVND (reference sequence). V trimming: 3 bases; J trimming: 3 bases; junction bases outside the gene matches: 10. The CDR3 has 17 amino acids.

Remarks on this clone: The junction shows a germline mismatch at one end, possibly a read error. The V call is TRBV7-7, the J call TRBJ2-3; 11 nucleotides agree with TRBD2. The CDR3 is 21 amino acids. The V gene's germline CDR1 is SSHAT and CDR2 FNYEAQ (reference sequence). The CDR3 nucleotides are TGTGCTAGCAGCTTAGTCGTTTCCGGGACTAGCGGCACTTCTAGCACAGATACGCAGTATTTT. The encoded protein is CASSLVVSGTSGTSSTDTQYF.

The V gene is TRBV5-4, the J gene TRBJ1-2; 9 bases are shared with TRBD1. Germline CDR1 reads SGHNT; CDR2 reads YYREEE (reference sequence). V lost 3 bases and J lost 1; bases outside the gene matches: 7. The CDR3 is made up of 16 amino acids. CDR3 in amino acids: CASSSTGGGFNYGYTF. CDR3 sequence (DNA): TGTGCCAGCAGCTCGACAGGGGGGGGTTTTAACTATGGCTACACCTTC. Together with reference TRBV5-4 and TRBJ1-2, the CDR3 gives the full variable domain: ETGVTQSPTHLIKTRGQQVTLRCSSQSGHNTVSWYQQALGQGPQFIFQYYREEENGRGNFPPRFSGLQFPNYSSELNVNALELDDSALYLCASSSTGGGFNYGYTFGSGTRLTVV.

V gene TRBV5-6 combines with J gene TRBJ2-7, with D unclear. V lost 7 bases and J 5 bases, leaving 10 bases between the germline ends. Per the germline V gene, CDR1 is SGHDT and CDR2 is YYEEEE. This CDR3 comprises 11 residues. CDR3 bases: TGTGCCAGCGTCACGGTCCACGAGCAGTACTTC. It translates to CASVTVHEQYF.

This rearrangement joins TRBV5-8 to TRBJ1-1; D remains unclear. Germline assignment: CDR1 SGHTS and CDR2 YDEGEE. The CDR3 contains 15 residues. Trimming stripped 0 bases from V and 0 bases from J, with 9 bases between. In DNA, the CDR3 is TGTGCCAGCAGCTTGGTAGGACGGATGAACACTGAAGCTTTCTTT. Protein sequence: CASSLVGRMNTEAFF.

The rearrangement uses TRBV9 and TRBJ2-1; D remains unclear. Trimming removed 1 base from V and 2 bases from J, with 10 bases in between. The V gene's germline CDR1 is SGDLS and CDR2 YYNGEE. This CDR3 comprises 15 residues. The CDR3 DNA is TGTGCCAGCAGCGTACACCAGGCCCCCTACAATGAGCAGTTCTTC. Its translation: CASSVHQAPYNEQFF.

CDR3 coding DNA: TGTGCCAGCAGCTTTATCACAGGGAAGCAGTACTTC. This encodes CASSFITGKQYF. The genes are TRBV5-5 and TRBJ2-7; D perhaps matches TRBD1 (6 bases). V lost 2 bases and J lost 8, with 11 bases in between. CDR3 size: 12 residues. Germline V gene data show CDR1 as SGHKS and CDR2 as YYEKEE (reference sequence).

J is TRBJ1-3 and V is TRBV6-5; 7 positions agree with TRBD1. The CDR3 extends over 15 amino acids. Germline-derived CDR1 and CDR2 are MNHEY and SVGAGI. V lost 4 bases, J lost 0 bases, and 3 bases stayed unmatched. The CDR3 DNA follows: TGTGCCAGCAGTTCGGACAGGACCTCTGGAAACACCATATATTTT. Translating it yields CASSSDRTSGNTIYF.

This rearrangement joins TRBV25-1 to TRBJ1-6; 7 bases match TRBD1. J was trimmed by 7 bases and V by 3 bases; bases with no gene match: 6. The CDR3 loop spans 15 amino acids. CDR1 and CDR2 from the germline V gene are MGHDK and SYGVNS. This CDR3 is CASSDVSGQNSPLHF. The CDR3 DNA reads as TGTGCCAGCAGTGATGTTTCGGGACAGAATTCACCCCTCCACTTT.

This chain connects TRBV15 to TRBJ2-1; 7 bases match TRBD1. This CDR3 is built from 14 residues. J lost 13 bases, V lost 0 bases, and 9 bases had no gene match. Germline V gives CDR1 LNHNV, CDR2 YYDKDF (reference sequence). CDR3 sequence: CATSRDGFRTGQFF. DNA of the CDR3: TGTGCCACCAGCAGAGATGGCTTTAGGACAGGCCAGTTCTTC.

The V call is TRBV7-9, the J call TRBJ1-6; D is unclear. Germline values: CDR1 SEHNR, CDR2 FQNEAQ (reference sequence). CDR3 size: 16 residues. V lost 5 bases and J lost 9, with 20 bases in between. The CDR3 coding sequence is TGTGCCAGCAGCCTAAGGGCCAGTTTAGGGCCTTCACCCCTCCACTTT. Translating it yields CASSLRASLGPSPLHF. The full variable domain, completed using reference TRBV7-9 and TRBJ1-6, is DTGVSQNPRHKITKRGQNVTFRCDPISEHNRLYWYRQTLGQGPEFLTYFQNEAQLEKSRLLSDRFSAERPKGSFSTLEIQRTEQGDSAMYLCASSLRASLGPSPLHFGNGTRLTVT.

The genes are TRBV7-9 and TRBJ2-3; D is perhaps TRBD1 (5 bases). V lost 5 bases, J lost 1 base, and 13 bases lay in between. The germline CDR1 and CDR2 sequences are SEHNR and FQNEAQ (reference sequence). The CDR3 has 15 amino acids. CDR3 DNA sequence: TGTGCCAGCAGCCCCCGATGGGGCCGCACAGATACGCAGTATTTT. This gives the protein CASSPRWGRTDTQYF.

The chain couples TRBV7-8 to TRBJ2-7; either TRBD1 or TRBD2 may supply D (5 bases each). V was clipped by 7 bases and J by 2 bases, with 21 bases between them. There are 16 residues in the CDR3. Germline values: CDR1 SGHVS, CDR2 FQNEAQ. This CDR3 reads CASTHTGPPGPYEQYF. The CDR3 DNA reads TGTGCCAGCACCCATACCGGGCCTCCGGGGCCCTACGAGCAGTACTTC.

V and J are TRBV28 and TRBJ1-2; TRBD1 aligns across 10 bases. The CDR3 consists of 15 residues. Germline CDR1 and CDR2: MDHEN and SYDVKM. The junction had 10 bases not matched to a gene; V was cut back by 4 bases and J by 8 bases. The CDR3 DNA sequence: TGTGCCAGCAGTTCCCCTCCGGGACAGGGGAGCGGCTACACCTTC. Translation gives CASSSPPGQGSGYTF.

The V gene is TRBV9, the J gene TRBJ2-3, with D uncertain. The CDR3 contains 11 residues. The germline CDR1 and CDR2 sequences are SGDLS and YYNGEE. V was clipped by 4 bases and J by 6 bases, with 6 bases between them. CDR3 in amino acids: CASSLGDTQYF. The CDR3 DNA follows: TGTGCCAGCAGCTTAGGGGATACGCAGTATTTT.

As for this clone: Additional DNA sequences in this sample encode the identical CDR3. The chain uses TRBV9 and TRBJ2-7; 7 bases are a match to TRBD2. Germline values: CDR1 SGDLS, CDR2 YYNGEE. The length of the CDR3 is 14 residues. J gave up 2 bases and V 0 bases, and 2 bases lay outside the gene matches. The CDR3 spells CASSVDGGAYEQYF. CDR3 bases: TGTGCCAGCAGCGTAGATGGGGGGGCCTACGAGCAGTACTTC.

A word on this clone: The same CDR3 can be traced to other DNA sequences in this sample. The chain recombines TRBV5-1 with TRBJ1-2, with 9 positions matching TRBD1. The CDR3 runs 14 residues. In germline, CDR1 is SGHRS, CDR2 YFSETQ. V gave up 4 bases and J gave up 5 bases; unmatched junction bases: 6. As DNA, the CDR3 is TGCGCCAGCAGCCCGGGACAGGGAACTTATGGCTACACCTTC. This gives the protein CASSPGQGTYGYTF.

As to this clone: The identical CDR3 is also encoded by other nucleotide sequences in the sample. The gene calls are TRBV6-5 and TRBJ1-1, with TRBD1 identical over 9 bases. The germline V gene has CDR1 MNHEY and CDR2 SVGAGI. The CDR3 is 14 residues long. After removal of 5 bases from V and 5 bases from J, the junction contained 6 bases not matched to a gene. CDR3 coding DNA: TGTGCCAGCAGTAGGGACAGGGTGGGGACTGAAGCTTTCTTT. This gives the protein CASSRDRVGTEAFF.

V gene TRBV5-4 combines with J gene TRBJ2-6, with 8 bases that match TRBD2. This CDR3 spans 16 amino acids. With V trimmed by 4 bases and J by 2 bases, 5 bases remained unmatched. Germline CDR1 is SGHNT and CDR2 is YYREEE (reference sequence). The CDR3 DNA is TGTGCCAGCAGCCGGAGCGGGGGTACTGGGGCCAACGTCCTGACTTTC. It encodes CASSRSGGTGANVLTF.

This chain's CDR3 is CASSPKESETQYF. The CDR3 nucleotides read TGTGCCAGCAGCCCAAAGGAGTCAGAGACCCAGTACTTC. The chain couples TRBV7-9 to TRBJ2-5; no reliable D call. The CDR3 is made up of 13 amino acids. Per germline, CDR1 SEHNR and CDR2 FQNEAQ (reference sequence). V was clipped by 5 bases and J by 4 bases, with 11 bases between them.

V usage is TRBV27 and J usage is TRBJ2-5, with TRBD2 matching 12 bases. CDR3 length equals 15 residues. Germline values: CDR1 MNHEY, CDR2 SMNVEV (reference sequence). The junction had 4 bases not matched to a gene; V was cut back by 3 bases and J by 5 bases. CDR3 nucleotides: TGTGCCAGCAGTTTGACTAGCGGGAGTTTCGAGACCCAGTACTTC. It specifies CASSLTSGSFETQYF.

V gene TRBV7-6 combines with J gene TRBJ2-7, with 7 bases identical to TRBD1. There are 14 residues in the CDR3. Per germline, CDR1 SGHVS and CDR2 FNYEAQ. The trim removed 5 bases at V and 6 bases at J, leaving 10 bases unmatched. The CDR3 nucleotides read TGTGCCAGCAGCCAGATGACAGGGAGCGGCGAGCAGTACTTC. Residues: CASSQMTGSGEQYF. Based on the CDR3 plus reference TRBV7-6 and TRBJ2-7, the full variable domain is GAGVSQSPRYKVTKRGQDVALRCDPISGHVSLYWYRQALGQGPEFLTYFNYEAQQDKSGLPNDRFSAERPEGSISTLTIQRTEQRDSAMYRCASSQMTGSGEQYFGPGTRLTVT.